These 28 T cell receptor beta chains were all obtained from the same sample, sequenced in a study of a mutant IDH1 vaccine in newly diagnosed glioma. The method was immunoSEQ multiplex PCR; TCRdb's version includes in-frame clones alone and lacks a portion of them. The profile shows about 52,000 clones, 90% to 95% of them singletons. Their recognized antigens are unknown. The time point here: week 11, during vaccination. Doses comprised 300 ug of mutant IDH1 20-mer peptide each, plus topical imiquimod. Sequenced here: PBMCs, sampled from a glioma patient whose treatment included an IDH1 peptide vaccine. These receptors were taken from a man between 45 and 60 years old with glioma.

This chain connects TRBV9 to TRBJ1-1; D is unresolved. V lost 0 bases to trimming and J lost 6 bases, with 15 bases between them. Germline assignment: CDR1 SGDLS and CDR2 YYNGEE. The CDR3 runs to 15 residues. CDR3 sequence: CASSVVHSEPAEAFF. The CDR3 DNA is TGTGCCAGCAGCGTAGTCCACAGTGAACCCGCTGAAGCTTTCTTT.

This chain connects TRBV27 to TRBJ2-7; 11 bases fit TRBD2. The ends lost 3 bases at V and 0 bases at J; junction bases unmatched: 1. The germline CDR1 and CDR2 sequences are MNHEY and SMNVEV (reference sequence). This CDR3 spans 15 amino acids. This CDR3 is CASSFTSGSSYEQYF. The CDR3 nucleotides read TGTGCCAGCAGTTTCACTAGCGGGAGCTCCTACGAGCAGTACTTC.

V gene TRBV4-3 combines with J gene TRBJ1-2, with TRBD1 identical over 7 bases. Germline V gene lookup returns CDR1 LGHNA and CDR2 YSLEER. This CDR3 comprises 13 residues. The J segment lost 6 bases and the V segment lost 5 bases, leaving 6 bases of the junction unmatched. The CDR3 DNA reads TGCGCCAGCAGCGCAGACAGGGCCGATGGCTACACCTTC. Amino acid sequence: CASSADRADGYTF.

The CDR3, as DNA: TGTGCCAGCAGTTTATTGACGGGAGGGGGCACAGATACGCAGTATTTT. Translating it yields CASSLLTGGGTDTQYF. The genes are TRBV28 and TRBJ2-3; TRBD2 aligns across 8 bases. Germline-derived CDR1 and CDR2 are MDHEN and SYDVKM. V trimming: 1 base; J trimming: 1 base; junction bases outside the gene matches: 4. The CDR3 covers 16 residues.

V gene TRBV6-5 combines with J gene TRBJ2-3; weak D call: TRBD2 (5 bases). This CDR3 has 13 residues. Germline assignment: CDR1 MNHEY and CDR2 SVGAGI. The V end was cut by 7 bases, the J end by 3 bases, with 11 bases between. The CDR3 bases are TGTGCCAGCACCGAAAGGAGGACAGATACGCAGTATTTT. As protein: CASTERRTDTQYF.

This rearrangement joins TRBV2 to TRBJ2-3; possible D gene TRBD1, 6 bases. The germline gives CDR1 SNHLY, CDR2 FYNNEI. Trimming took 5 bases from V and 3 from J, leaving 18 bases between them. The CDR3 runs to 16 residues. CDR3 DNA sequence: TGTGCCAGCAGTCAGGGGAGTGGGGCTCCTACAGATACGCAGTATTTT. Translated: CASSQGSGAPTDTQYF.

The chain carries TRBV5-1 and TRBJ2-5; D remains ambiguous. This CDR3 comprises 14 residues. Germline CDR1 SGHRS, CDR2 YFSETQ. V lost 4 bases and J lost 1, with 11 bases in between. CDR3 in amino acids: CASSHSGLQETQYF. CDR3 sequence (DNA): TGCGCCAGCAGCCACTCCGGTCTCCAAGAGACCCAGTACTTC.

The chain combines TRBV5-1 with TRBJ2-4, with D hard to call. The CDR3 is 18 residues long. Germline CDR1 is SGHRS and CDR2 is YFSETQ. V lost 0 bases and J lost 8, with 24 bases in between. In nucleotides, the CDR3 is TGCGCCAGCAGCTTGGCCCCCTACTCCGACGCAAAACCCCACATTCAGTACTTC. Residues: CASSLAPYSDAKPHIQYF.

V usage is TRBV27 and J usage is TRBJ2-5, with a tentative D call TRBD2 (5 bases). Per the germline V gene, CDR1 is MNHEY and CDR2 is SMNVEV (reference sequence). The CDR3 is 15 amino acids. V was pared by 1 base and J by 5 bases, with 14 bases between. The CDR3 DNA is TGTGCCAGCAGTTTATACCGGGAAACCGGGGAGACCCAGTACTTC. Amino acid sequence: CASSLYRETGETQYF.

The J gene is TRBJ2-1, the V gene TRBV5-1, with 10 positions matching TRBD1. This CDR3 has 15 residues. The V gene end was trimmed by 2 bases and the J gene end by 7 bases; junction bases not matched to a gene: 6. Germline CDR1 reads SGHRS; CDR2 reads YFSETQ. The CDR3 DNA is TGCGCCAGCAGCTTACCCGGGACAGGGGTAAATGAGCAGTTCTTC. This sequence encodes CASSLPGTGVNEQFF.

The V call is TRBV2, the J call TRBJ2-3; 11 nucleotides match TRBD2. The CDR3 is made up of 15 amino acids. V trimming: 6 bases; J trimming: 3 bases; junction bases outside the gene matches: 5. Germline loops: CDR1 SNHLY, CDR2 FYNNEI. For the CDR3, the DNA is TGTGCCAGCAGCCTAGCGGGAGGTGGGACAGATACGCAGTATTTT. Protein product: CASSLAGGGTDTQYF.

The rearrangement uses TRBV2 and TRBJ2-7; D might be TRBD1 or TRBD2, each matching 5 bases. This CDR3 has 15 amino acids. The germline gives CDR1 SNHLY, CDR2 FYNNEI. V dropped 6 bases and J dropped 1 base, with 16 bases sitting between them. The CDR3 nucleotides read TGTGCCAGCAGGGGAACCGGGACGGATTCCTACGAGCAGTACTTC. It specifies CASRGTGTDSYEQYF.

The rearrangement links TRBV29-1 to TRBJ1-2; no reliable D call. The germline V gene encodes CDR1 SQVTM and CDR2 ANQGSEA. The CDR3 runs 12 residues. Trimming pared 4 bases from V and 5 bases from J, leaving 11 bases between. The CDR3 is CSVGGLGYGYTF. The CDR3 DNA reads TGCAGCGTTGGAGGGTTAGGGTATGGCTACACCTTC. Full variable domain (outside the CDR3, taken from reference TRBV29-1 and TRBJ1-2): SAVISQKPSRDICQRGTSLTIQCQVDSQVTMMFWYRQQPGQSLTLIATANQGSEATYESGFVIDKFPISRPNLTFSTLTVSNMSPEDSSIYLCSVGGLGYGYTFGSGTRLTVV.

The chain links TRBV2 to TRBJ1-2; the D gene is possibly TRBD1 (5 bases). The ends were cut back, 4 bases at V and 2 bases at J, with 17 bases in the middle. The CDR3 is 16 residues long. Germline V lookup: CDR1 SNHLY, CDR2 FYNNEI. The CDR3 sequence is CASSVGRAEGNYGYTF. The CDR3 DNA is TGTGCCAGCAGTGTTGGCAGGGCGGAGGGGAACTATGGCTACACCTTC.

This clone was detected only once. CDR3 region: CASSYFSITNTEAFF. The CDR3, as DNA: TGTGCCAGCAGTTACTTCAGCATCACAAACACTGAAGCTTTCTTT. The V and J genes are TRBV6-5 and TRBJ1-1; D remains ambiguous. The germline V gene encodes CDR1 MNHEY and CDR2 SVGAGI. The V end lost 1 base, the J end lost 2 bases, and 11 bases lay between the germline ends. The CDR3 runs 15 residues.

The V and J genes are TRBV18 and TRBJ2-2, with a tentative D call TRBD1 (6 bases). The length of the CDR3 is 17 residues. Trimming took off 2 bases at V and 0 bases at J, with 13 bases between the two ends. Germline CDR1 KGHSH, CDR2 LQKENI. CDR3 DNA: TGTGCCAGCTCACCAATAGCGCAGGGGTCGAACACCGGGGAGCTGTTTTTT. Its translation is CASSPIAQGSNTGELFF.

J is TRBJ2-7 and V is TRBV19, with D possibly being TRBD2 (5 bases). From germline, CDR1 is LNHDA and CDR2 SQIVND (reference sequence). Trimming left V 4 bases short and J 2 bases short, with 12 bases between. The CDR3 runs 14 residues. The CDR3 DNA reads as TGTGCCAGTAGTAGGACGGGGATAGCCTACGAGCAGTACTTC. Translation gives CASSRTGIAYEQYF.

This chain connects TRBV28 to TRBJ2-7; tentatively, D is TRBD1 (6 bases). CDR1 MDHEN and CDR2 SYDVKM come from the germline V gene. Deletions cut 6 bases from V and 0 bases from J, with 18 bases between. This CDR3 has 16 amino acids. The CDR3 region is CASSFLRTARSYEQYF. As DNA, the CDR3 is TGTGCCAGCAGCTTCCTTCGGACAGCCCGCTCCTACGAGCAGTACTTC.

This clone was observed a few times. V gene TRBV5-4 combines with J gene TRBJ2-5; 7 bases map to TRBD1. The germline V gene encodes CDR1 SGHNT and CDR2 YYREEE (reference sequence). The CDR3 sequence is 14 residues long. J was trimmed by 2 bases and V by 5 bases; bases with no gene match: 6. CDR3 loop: CASSPGTVQETQYF. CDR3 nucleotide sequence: TGTGCCAGCAGTCCCGGGACAGTGCAAGAGACCCAGTACTTC.

CDR3 region: CARGACSGNTIYF. CDR3 DNA: TGTGCCCGGGGCGCTTGCTCTGGAAACACCATATATTTT. The chain joins TRBV7-3 to TRBJ1-3, with a weak D call TRBD1 (5 bases). Germline values: CDR1 SGHTA, CDR2 FQGTGA. The CDR3 extends over 13 amino acids. V was cut by 11 bases and J by 0 bases, with 11 bases left in between. The full variable domain, rest sourced from reference TRBV7-3 and TRBJ1-3, is GAGVSQTPSNKVTEKGKYVELRCDPISGHTALYWYRQSLGQGPEFLIYFQGTGAADDSGLPNDRFFAVRPEGSVSTLKIQRTERGDSAVYLCARGACSGNTIYFGEGSWLTVV.

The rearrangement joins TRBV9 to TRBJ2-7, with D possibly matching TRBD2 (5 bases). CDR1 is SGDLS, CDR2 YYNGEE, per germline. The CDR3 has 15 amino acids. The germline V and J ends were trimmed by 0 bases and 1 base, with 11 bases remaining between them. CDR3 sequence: CASSVGSEGSYEQYF. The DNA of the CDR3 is TGTGCCAGCAGCGTAGGTAGCGAAGGATCCTACGAGCAGTACTTC.

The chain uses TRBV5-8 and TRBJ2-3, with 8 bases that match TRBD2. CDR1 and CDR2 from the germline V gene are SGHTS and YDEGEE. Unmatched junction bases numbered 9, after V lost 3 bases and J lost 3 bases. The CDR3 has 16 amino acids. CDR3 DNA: TGTGCCAGCAGCTACCCCGGGACTAGAGTTACAGATACGCAGTATTTT. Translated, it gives CASSYPGTRVTDTQYF.

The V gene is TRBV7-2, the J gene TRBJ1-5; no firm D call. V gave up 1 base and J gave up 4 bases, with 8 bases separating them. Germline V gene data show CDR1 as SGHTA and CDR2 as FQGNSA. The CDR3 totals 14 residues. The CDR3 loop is CASSLERNNQPQHF. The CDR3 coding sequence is TGTGCCAGCAGCTTAGAGAGGAATAATCAGCCCCAGCATTTT.

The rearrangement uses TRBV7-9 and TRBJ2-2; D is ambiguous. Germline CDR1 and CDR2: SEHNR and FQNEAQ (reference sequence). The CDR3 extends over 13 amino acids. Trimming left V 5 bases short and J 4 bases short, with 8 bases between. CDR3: CASSPGGTGELFF. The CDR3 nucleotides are TGTGCCAGCAGCCCGGGTGGCACCGGGGAGCTGTTTTTT.

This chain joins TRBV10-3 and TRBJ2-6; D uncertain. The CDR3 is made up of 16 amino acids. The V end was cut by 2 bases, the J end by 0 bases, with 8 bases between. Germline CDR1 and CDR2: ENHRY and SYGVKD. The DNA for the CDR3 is TGTGCCATCAGTGAGACAGCCGGCTCTGGGGCCAACGTCCTGACTTTC. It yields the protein CAISETAGSGANVLTF.

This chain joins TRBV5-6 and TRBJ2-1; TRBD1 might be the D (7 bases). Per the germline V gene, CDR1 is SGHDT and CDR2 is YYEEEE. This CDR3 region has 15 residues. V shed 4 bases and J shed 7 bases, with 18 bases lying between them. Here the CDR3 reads CASSPRQGGTNEQFF. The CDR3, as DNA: TGTGCCAGCAGCCCCCGACAGGGAGGTACGAATGAGCAGTTCTTC.

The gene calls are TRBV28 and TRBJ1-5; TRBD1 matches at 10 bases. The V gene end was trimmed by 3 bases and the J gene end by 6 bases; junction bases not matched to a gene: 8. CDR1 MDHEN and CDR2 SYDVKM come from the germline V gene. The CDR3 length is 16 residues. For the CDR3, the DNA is TGTGCCAGCAGTTTGGGTGGGACAGGGGACGGTCAGCCCCAGCATTTT. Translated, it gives CASSLGGTGDGQPQHF. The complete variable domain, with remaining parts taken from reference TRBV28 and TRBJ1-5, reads DVKVTQSSRYLVKRTGEKVFLECVQDMDHENMFWYRQDPGLGLRLIYFSYDVKMKEKGDIPEGYSVSREKKERFSLILESASTNQTSMYLCASSLGGTGDGQPQHFGDGTRLSIL.

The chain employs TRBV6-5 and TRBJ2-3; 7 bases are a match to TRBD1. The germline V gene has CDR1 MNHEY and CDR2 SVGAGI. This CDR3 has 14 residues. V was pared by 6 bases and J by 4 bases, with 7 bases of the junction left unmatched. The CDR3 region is CASSQRQGSDTQYF. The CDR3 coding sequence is TGTGCCAGCAGCCAACGACAGGGTTCAGATACGCAGTATTTT.